The clone carrying this T cell receptor (beta chain) occurred a few times. What it recognizes is unknown. As TCR cDNA was made by 5'RACE template switching, a universal primer site and UMIs were added. TCRdb reprocessed the 5' RACE reads with MiXCR, giving one entry per CDR3 protein. In the table there are about 630,000 distinct CDR3 sequences, roughly an eighth of which are singletons. With 6 bases clipped from V and 10 bases from J, the junction kept 7 bases outside the gene matches. The CDR3 totals 14 residues. Germline V lookup: CDR1 SGHDN, CDR2 FVKESK. This sample stems from a study of T cells after yellow fever vaccination. Study overall: SMART-Seq v4 Ultra Low Input prepared the low-cell-number fractions. General observations from the study: A small share of clonotypes appeared in both CD4 and CD8 compartments. Post-booster repertoires contained most primary-vaccination clones again (roughly 97% CD4, around 88% CD8).

V and J are TRBV14 and TRBJ1-4; 11 bases line up with TRBD1. The receptor's source is a man between 25 and 39 years old who received the YFV17D yellow fever vaccine. The starting material was PBMCs, obtained on the day of the yellow fever booster vaccination. DNA of the CDR3: TGTGCCAGCAGTGCCCGGGACAGGGGGGCAAAACTGTTTTTT. Protein sequence: CASSARDRGAKLFF.